Below are 20 T cell receptor beta chains sequenced from a single sample in a study of shared clonotypes between healthy human individuals. TCRdb's copy holds only in-frame clones and misses some; the assay was immunoSEQ multiplex PCR. The table lists 450,000 to 600,000 clones, less than 85% of them singletons, with around 13% in the top ten. The sample consisted of PBMCs. The receptors derive from a woman in her thirties or forties in good health. Some clones in this sample may be carry-over from other donors' samples.

V usage is TRBV28 and J usage is TRBJ1-4; no firm D call. This CDR3 is 15 amino acids long. V dropped 2 bases and J dropped 7 bases, with 14 bases sitting between them. Germline lookup yields CDR1 MDHEN and CDR2 SYDVKM. DNA of the CDR3: TGTGCCAGCAGTTTACCCTCTGGGGAGGGTGAAAAACTGTTTTTT. Translation: CASSLPSGEGEKLFF.

This clone came up many times. The chain recombines TRBV7-9 with TRBJ1-1; perhaps TRBD1 as D (5 bases). The CDR3 is made up of 14 amino acids. The germline V gene encodes CDR1 SEHNR and CDR2 FQNEAQ (reference sequence). V lost 5 bases, J lost 5 bases, and 15 bases lay in between. CDR3 protein: CASSPRGAWTEAFF. CDR3 coding DNA: TGTGCCAGCAGCCCTCGAGGGGCTTGGACTGAAGCTTTCTTT.

This clone has a handful of counts. The chain employs TRBV30 and TRBJ1-3, with D possibly TRBD1 on 5 matching bases. Germline V gives CDR1 GTSNPN, CDR2 SVGIG (reference sequence). The ends were cut back, 3 bases at V and 4 bases at J, with 13 bases in the middle. The CDR3 extends over 14 amino acids. CDR3 in amino acids: CAWSHTAGGNTIYF. Written as DNA, the CDR3 is TGTGCCTGGAGCCATACGGCAGGGGGAAACACCATATATTTT.

The chain uses TRBV6-5 and TRBJ2-2; 10 bases line up with TRBD1. CDR1 and CDR2 from the germline V gene are MNHEY and SVGAGI. With 6 bases clipped from V and 10 bases from J, the junction kept 8 bases outside the gene matches. There are 14 residues in the CDR3. The CDR3: CASSPDRGQVELFF. CDR3 in DNA: TGTGCCAGCAGCCCCGACAGGGGGCAAGTGGAGCTGTTTTTT.

This rearrangement joins TRBV27 to TRBJ1-4; TRBD1 agrees at 9 bases. CDR3 length: 15 amino acids. CDR1 and CDR2 from the germline V gene are MNHEY and SMNVEV (reference sequence). Trimming took 7 bases from V and 3 from J; bases not matched to a gene: 6. The CDR3 nucleotides are TGTGCCAGCACCGCGCGGGACAGGGCTAATGAAAAACTGTTTTTT. Translation: CASTARDRANEKLFF.

The J gene is TRBJ2-5, the V gene TRBV15, with 14 bases lining up with TRBD2. Germline trimming cut 2 bases from V and 5 bases from J; bases unmatched to any gene: 10. CDR1 and CDR2 (germline): LNHNV, YYDKDF (reference sequence). The length of the CDR3 is 18 residues. The CDR3 loop reads CATSRSLTSGRAGETQYF. CDR3 bases: TGTGCCACCAGCAGATCCTTGACTAGCGGGAGGGCCGGTGAGACCCAGTACTTC.

The rearrangement uses TRBV6-5 and TRBJ2-3; 12 nucleotides line up with TRBD1. CDR1 is MNHEY, CDR2 SVGAGI, per germline. The CDR3 covers 15 residues. V shed 5 bases, J shed 4 bases, and the junction held 4 bases outside the gene matches. The CDR3 here is CASSTGQGAPDTQYF. The CDR3 bases are TGTGCCAGCAGTACGGGACAGGGGGCCCCAGATACGCAGTATTTT.

This clone was observed a handful of times. The gene calls are TRBV7-2 and TRBJ1-5; D call uncertain. The CDR3 extends over 13 amino acids. CDR1 and CDR2 (germline): SGHTA, FQGNSA. Trimming pared 5 bases from V and 2 bases from J, leaving 7 bases between. The CDR3 coding sequence is TGTGCCAGCAGCCAAACGGGCAATCAGCCCCAGCATTTT. Amino acid sequence: CASSQTGNQPQHF.

In this sample, this clone turned up many times. The chain combines TRBV10-2 with TRBJ1-1; D is perhaps TRBD1 (6 bases). The germline gives CDR1 WSHSY, CDR2 SAAADI. Trimming removed 6 bases from V and 4 bases from J, with 9 bases in between. The CDR3 has 12 residues. The CDR3 DNA is TGCGCCAGCAGGGACAGTAGCACTGAAGCTTTCTTT. Translation: CASRDSSTEAFF.

This chain uses TRBV7-8 with TRBJ2-3; D gene ambiguous. V was clipped by 1 base and J by 2 bases, with 7 bases between them. In germline, CDR1 is SGHVS, CDR2 FQNEAQ. The CDR3 consists of 14 residues. The chain's CDR3 is CASSLDISTDTQYF. Written as DNA, the CDR3 is TGTGCCAGCAGCTTAGACATCTCCACAGATACGCAGTATTTT.

The V and J genes are TRBV19 and TRBJ2-2; D unclear. CDR1 and CDR2 (germline): LNHDA, SQIVND (reference sequence). This CDR3 contains 13 residues. Trimming pared 3 bases from V and 6 bases from J, leaving 8 bases between. The CDR3 DNA reads TGTGCCAGTAGTATTTACGAGTCCGGGGAGCTGTTTTTT. It yields the protein CASSIYESGELFF. Combining the CDR3 with reference TRBV19 and TRBJ2-2 gives the whole variable domain DGGITQSPKYLFRKEGQNVTLSCEQNLNHDAMYWYRQDPGQGLRLIYYSQIVNDFQKGDIAEGYSVSREKKESFPLTVTSAQKNPTAFYLCASSIYESGELFFGEGSRLTVL.

The chain uses TRBV5-4 and TRBJ2-2, with TRBD1 as a possible D gene (6 bases). Germline CDR1 is SGHNT and CDR2 is YYREEE (reference sequence). The V gene lost 2 bases and the J gene lost 3 bases, with 17 bases spanning the gap. This CDR3 has 17 residues. The CDR3 region is CASSFPLGRGHTGELFF. The CDR3 DNA reads TGTGCCAGCAGCTTCCCTCTAGGCAGGGGTCACACCGGGGAGCTGTTTTTT.

This chain connects TRBV5-4 to TRBJ2-5, with unresolved D. Trimming took 0 bases from V and 1 from J, leaving 10 bases between them. CDR1 and CDR2 from the germline V gene are SGHNT and YYREEE (reference sequence). This CDR3 contains 15 residues. The CDR3 DNA is TGTGCCAGCAGCTTGGAACCTGACGGCCAAGAGACCCAGTACTTC. This encodes CASSLEPDGQETQYF. Full variable domain (remainder filled in from reference TRBV5-4 and TRBJ2-5): ETGVTQSPTHLIKTRGQQVTLRCSSQSGHNTVSWYQQALGQGPQFIFQYYREEENGRGNFPPRFSGLQFPNYSSELNVNALELDDSALYLCASSLEPDGQETQYFGPGTRLLVL.

V usage is TRBV19 and J usage is TRBJ1-5; 10 positions agree with TRBD1. Germline trimming cut 7 bases from V and 4 bases from J; bases unmatched to any gene: 4. This CDR3 is 14 amino acids long. The germline V gene encodes CDR1 LNHDA and CDR2 SQIVND (reference sequence). The CDR3 reads CASTWTGGNQPQHF. The CDR3 DNA reads TGTGCCAGTACCTGGACAGGGGGGAATCAGCCCCAGCATTTT.

V gene TRBV13 combines with J gene TRBJ2-5, with no clear D. Germline CDR1 and CDR2: PRHDT and FYEKMQ (reference sequence). Trimming stripped 2 bases from V and 1 base from J, with 8 bases between. CDR3 length: 14 amino acids. The CDR3 reads CASSLRHIQETQYF. The CDR3 nucleotides are TGTGCCAGCAGCTTAAGACACATCCAAGAGACCCAGTACTTC. The complete variable domain, with remaining parts taken from reference TRBV13 and TRBJ2-5, reads AAGVIQSPRHLIKEKRETATLKCYPIPRHDTVYWYQQGPGQDPQFLISFYEKMQSDKGSIPDRFSAQQFSDYHSELNMSSLELGDSALYFCASSLRHIQETQYFGPGTRLLVL.

This clone was seen once. V is TRBV6-5 and J is TRBJ2-5; D could derive from TRBD1 or TRBD2 (5 bases each). The CDR3 spans 15 residues. V lost 0 bases, J lost 7 bases, and 15 bases lay in between. Per the germline V gene, CDR1 is MNHEY and CDR2 is SVGAGI. In DNA, the CDR3 is TGTGCCAGCAGTTACTCAGGGGAAGTTGGAGGGACCCAGTACTTC. This codes for CASSYSGEVGGTQYF.

The chain recombines TRBV7-2 with TRBJ2-1; D gene ambiguous. Germline CDR1 SGHTA, CDR2 FQGNSA. This CDR3 comprises 14 residues. The ends were cut back, 2 bases at V and 6 bases at J, with 11 bases in the middle. In DNA form, the CDR3 reads TGTGCCAGCAGCTTACCGGCGTGGACCAATGAGCAGTTCTTC. Its translation is CASSLPAWTNEQFF.

In DNA form, the CDR3 reads TGTGCCAGCAGCTTACTAGCGGGAGGGTCTAGTGAGCAGTTCTTC. Amino acids: CASSLLAGGSSEQFF. The chain joins TRBV9 to TRBJ2-1; 13 bases are a match to TRBD2. The CDR3 is 15 amino acids. Germline V gene lookup returns CDR1 SGDLS and CDR2 YYNGEE. J gave up 9 bases and V 4 bases, and 7 bases lay outside the gene matches.

This clone was picked up many times. The genes are TRBV4-1 and TRBJ2-7, with D possibly matching TRBD2 (5 bases). The V end was cut by 0 bases, the J end by 3 bases, with 12 bases between. In germline, CDR1 is MGHRA, CDR2 YSYEKL. CDR3 length: 15 amino acids. The CDR3 DNA reads TGCGCCAGCAGCCAAGATCCCCTAGCCCGCTACGAGCAGTACTTC. Amino acid sequence: CASSQDPLARYEQYF.

V usage is TRBV10-3 and J usage is TRBJ1-5, with 11 bases fitting TRBD1. Germline V lookup: CDR1 ENHRY, CDR2 SYGVKD. There are 14 residues in the CDR3. The ends lost 8 bases at V and 4 bases at J; junction bases unmatched: 4. CDR3 bases: TGTGCCATCGCGGGACAGGGGGAAAATCAGCCCCAGCATTTT. This encodes CAIAGQGENQPQHF.